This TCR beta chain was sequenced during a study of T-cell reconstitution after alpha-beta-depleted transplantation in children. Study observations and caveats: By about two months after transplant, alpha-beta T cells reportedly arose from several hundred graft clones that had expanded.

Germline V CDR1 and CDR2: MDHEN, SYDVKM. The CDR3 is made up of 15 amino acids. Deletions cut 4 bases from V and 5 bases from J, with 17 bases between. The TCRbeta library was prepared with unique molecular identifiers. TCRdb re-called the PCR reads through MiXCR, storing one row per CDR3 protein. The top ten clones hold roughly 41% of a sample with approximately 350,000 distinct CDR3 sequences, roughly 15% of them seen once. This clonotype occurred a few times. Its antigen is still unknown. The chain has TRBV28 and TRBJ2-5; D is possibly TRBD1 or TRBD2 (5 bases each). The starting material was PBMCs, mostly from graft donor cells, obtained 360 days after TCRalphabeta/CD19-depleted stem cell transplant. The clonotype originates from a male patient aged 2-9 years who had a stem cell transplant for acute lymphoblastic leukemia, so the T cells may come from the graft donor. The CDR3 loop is CASSWSSGRRETQYF. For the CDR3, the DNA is TGTGCCAGCAGTTGGAGCTCGGGGCGGAGGGAGACCCAGTACTTC.